Listed below are T cell receptor beta chains from one sample, sequenced in a study of blood T cell repertoires in COVID-19. Clones were sequenced by immunoSEQ multiplex PCR, and TCRdb holds only the in-frame ones, with some missing. The table has 150,000 to 200,000 clones, around 86% seen once. The sample taken for sequencing was peripheral blood. The source is an elderly woman in a cohort sampled during active or convalescent COVID-19. CDR3s include the opening cysteine and the closing phenylalanine or tryptophan. A D gene is named only where the DNA matches it firmly. Clone sizes are given selectively: once, few, many, or a class where the clone is expanded.

d_call	clone_size	v_call	j_call	cdr3_nt	cdr3_aa
.	few	TRBV19	TRBJ1-1	TGTGCCAGTAGTCCGGGAACAGGGAACGGCGCTGAAGCTTTCTTT	CASSPGTGNGAEAFF
.	.	TRBV5-1	TRBJ2-2	TGCGCCAGCAGCGGGGGGGCAACCGGGGAGCTGTTTTTT	CASSGGATGELFF
.	.	TRBV18	TRBJ2-2	TGTGCCAGCTCACTACTCGAACACGTACGGACAGAGAACACCGGGGAGCTGTTTTTT	CASSLLEHVRTENTGELFF
.	once	TRBV6-5	TRBJ2-2	TGTGCCAGCGGCTCGGAGTTTCCAGCCCGGGAGCTGTTTTTT	CASGSEFPARELFF
TRBD1	once	TRBV10-3	TRBJ2-5	TGTGCCATCAGCCCTCAGGGGGCCGGGGAGACCCAGTACTTC	CAISPQGAGETQYF
TRBD1	.	TRBV5-1	TRBJ2-7	TGCGCCAGCAGCCAAAGGGCTGACAGGGACGCCTACGAGCAGTACTTC	CASSQRADRDAYEQYF
TRBD1	few	TRBV29-1	TRBJ1-1	TGCAGCGTTGAAGTCATAGACAGGGTGTTCGGCGTAGGCGGTGCAGCTTTCTTT	CSVEVIDRVFGVGGAAFF
.	.	TRBV11-2	TRBJ1-2	TGTGCCAGCAGCTTAGGCACAGTGGGGGCCTATGGCTACACCTTC	CASSLGTVGAYGYTF
.	.	TRBV28	TRBJ1-4	TGTGCCAGCAGTTTATATCGAGGAAAACTGTTTTTT	CASSLYRGKLFF
TRBD1	.	TRBV28	TRBJ1-6	TGTGCCAGCAGTGTTACAGGGGGCCATAATTCACCCCTCCACTTT	CASSVTGGHNSPLHF
.	few	TRBV24-1	TRBJ2-1	TGTGCCACGGGGACTCTCGGGGCCAACAATGAGCAGTTCTTC	CATGTLGANNEQFF
TRBD2	few	TRBV15	TRBJ2-7	TGTGCCACCAGCAGGAAACTAGCGGGGGGAGAAGAGCAGTACTTC	CATSRKLAGGEEQYF
TRBD1	.	TRBV11-2	TRBJ2-3	TGTGCCAGCAGCATCCGACAGGGGGGGTACTCAGATACGCAGTATTTT	CASSIRQGGYSDTQYF
TRBD1	.	TRBV7-2	TRBJ2-5	TGTGCCAGCAGTTTAACAGGGGGGGAGACCCAGTACTTC	CASSLTGGETQYF
.	.	TRBV19	TRBJ2-2	TGTGCCAGTAGTATTACAGGTCTTCCGAACACCGGGGAGCTGTTTTTT	CASSITGLPNTGELFF
.	.	TRBV14	TRBJ2-5	TGTGCCAGCAGCCAAGGCAGGGTGGGGGAGACCCAGTACTTC	CASSQGRVGETQYF
.	.	TRBV5-1	TRBJ2-1	TGCGCCAGCAGCTTGAACATCCGGGACAATCCCTACAATGAGCAGTTCTTC	CASSLNIRDNPYNEQFF
TRBD1	.	TRBV10-3	TRBJ1-5	TGTGCCATCAGTGAGCGTGGACAGGGTTTTGGGAATCAGCCCCAGCATTTT	CAISERGQGFGNQPQHF
.	.	TRBV24-1	TRBJ1-1	TGTGCCACCAGTGCCTTCACAGGAACTGAAGCTTTCTTT	CATSAFTGTEAFF
TRBD1	.	TRBV19	TRBJ2-3	TGTGCCAGTAGTACGAGACAGGGAGCCTTCACAGATACGCAGTATTTT	CASSTRQGAFTDTQYF
.	.	TRBV4-3	TRBJ1-2	TGCGCCAGCAGCCAAGATGGAGCTTCGGGCTACACCTTC	CASSQDGASGYTF
.	.	TRBV19	TRBJ1-5	TGTGCCAGTAGTATTGTGGGGGCGCGAAGCAATCAGCCCCAGCATTTT	CASSIVGARSNQPQHF
.	.	TRBV11-2	TRBJ2-1	TGTGCCAGCAGCTTAGACCAGGTCCTCTACAATGAGCAGTTCTTC	CASSLDQVLYNEQFF
.	.	TRBV21-1	TRBJ2-4	TGTGCCAGCAGCAAAGTCGATCCATATGGGGCCCCCAAAAACATTCAGTACTTC	CASSKVDPYGAPKNIQYF
.	.	TRBV13	TRBJ2-3	TGTGCCAGCAGCTTCGATCTAGTATCAGATACGCAGTATTTT	CASSFDLVSDTQYF
.	.	TRBV7-9	TRBJ2-7	TGTGCCAGCAGCTTAGCTTTCAGGAAGGTTTTCGAGCAGTACTTC	CASSLAFRKVFEQYF
TRBD2	.	TRBV10-3	TRBJ2-5	TGTGCCATCAGTGACCGGGCGGGAGAAGCAGAGACCCAGTACTTC	CAISDRAGEAETQYF
TRBD1	.	TRBV2	TRBJ1-2	TGTGCCAGCAGCGGACAGGGATTTTACTATGGCTACACCTTC	CASSGQGFYYGYTF
.	.	TRBV4-1	TRBJ2-1	TGCGCCAGCAGGTCCACAGCTTACAATGAGCAGTTCTTC	CASRSTAYNEQFF
.	.	TRBV9	TRBJ2-1	TGTGCCAGCAGCGTAGCTACTTTCAATGAGCAGTTCTTC	CASSVATFNEQFF
.	once	TRBV7-2	TRBJ1-4	TGTGCCAGCAGTTCCACAGGGTCAAATAATGAAAAACTGTTTTTT	CASSSTGSNNEKLFF
TRBD1	.	TRBV9	TRBJ2-7	TGTGCCAGCAGCGGCGGGACAGGAAACGCCTACGAGCAGTACTTC	CASSGGTGNAYEQYF
.	.	TRBV5-1	TRBJ2-2	TGCGCCAGCACCCCCGGCCTGGCGGAGAACACCGGGGAGCTGTTTTTT	CASTPGLAENTGELFF
TRBD2	.	TRBV6-2/TRBV6-3	TRBJ2-1	TGTGCCAGCAGTCCCTCCGCCTGGGGGGGATATTCTAGGAAGCAGTTCTTC	CASSPSAWGGYSRKQFF
TRBD2	.	TRBV28	TRBJ2-1	TGTGCCAGCATTACGGGACTAGCGGGAGGGAGTTCCTACAATGAGCAGTTCTTC	CASITGLAGGSSYNEQFF
.	.	TRBV9	TRBJ2-7	TGTGCCAGCAGCGTAGAACAGGGTGCTACCTACGAGCAGTACTTC	CASSVEQGATYEQYF
.	many	TRBV12-3/TRBV12-4	TRBJ1-2	TGTGCCAGCAGTTGGGGCCCTGGGTATGGCTACACCTTC	CASSWGPGYGYTF
.	.	TRBV27	TRBJ1-2	TGTGCCAGCAGTTTATCGGCGGGACCTATGGACTATGGCTACACCTTC	CASSLSAGPMDYGYTF
.	.	TRBV30	TRBJ1-2	TGTGCCTTGGAAGGGGGTGGCTACACCTTC	CALEGGGYTF
TRBD1	.	TRBV27	TRBJ1-2	TGTGCCAGCACCCCTGGACAGGGCCCAAGGAATGGCTACACCTTC	CASTPGQGPRNGYTF
TRBD1	.	TRBV2	TRBJ2-5	TGTGCCAGCAAATTTGGGACAGGGAAGGGAGAGACCCAGTACTTC	CASKFGTGKGETQYF
TRBD2	.	TRBV25-1	TRBJ2-1	TGTGCCAGCAGTGAAGAGGGAAAGACTAGCGGGGTTAAAAATGAGCAGTTCTTC	CASSEEGKTSGVKNEQFF
.	.	TRBV7-9	TRBJ1-5	TGTGCCAGCAGCTTAGACGGGGGTAGCAATCAGCCCCAGCATTTT	CASSLDGGSNQPQHF
TRBD1	once	TRBV28	TRBJ2-1	TGTGCCAGCAGCCCAGACAGGGGGTCCTACAATGAGCAGTTCTTC	CASSPDRGSYNEQFF
.	.	TRBV28	TRBJ2-3	TGTGCCAGCAACGGTTCAGGCGGGGAGTTCAAGCTGGATACGCAGTATTTT	CASNGSGGEFKLDTQYF
.	.	TRBV18	TRBJ2-2	TGTGCCAGCTCACCAAGTGACAAGAACACCGGGGAGCTGTTTTTT	CASSPSDKNTGELFF
.	.	TRBV3-1/TRBV3-2	TRBJ1-5	TGTGCCAGCAGCAAAAGCGTAAGGGGATCGGAGCCCCAGCATTTT	CASSKSVRGSEPQHF
.	.	TRBV18	TRBJ1-4	TGTGCCAGCTCACCAACTCAGCAGGCTAATGAAAAACTGTTTTTT	CASSPTQQANEKLFF
.	.	TRBV28	TRBJ1-3	TGTGCCAGCAGTATTAATGGAAACACCATATATTTT	CASSINGNTIYF
.	.	TRBV7-2	TRBJ1-1	TGTGCCAGCAGCTTAGGAGGTGTTGACACTGAAGCTTTCTTT	CASSLGGVDTEAFF